In its sample, the clone carrying this T cell receptor beta chain was seen a few times. Preparation of the TCRbeta library was carried out with unique molecular identifiers. Via MiXCR, TCRdb re-called the PCR reads, giving one row per CDR3 protein. The sample contains roughly 500,000 distinct CDR3 sequences, over 25% of which appear only once. This record comes from a study of T-cell reconstitution after alpha-beta-depleted transplantation in children. CDR1 and CDR2 from the germline V gene are SGDLS and YYNGEE. This CDR3 has 16 amino acids. Germline trimming cut 4 bases from V and 8 bases from J; bases unmatched to any gene: 15.

The sequence derives from a human donor who donated a stem cell graft to a child with aplastic anemia. This sequence joins TRBV9 and TRBJ1-2; TRBD1 agrees at 9 bases. Sample: PBMCs from the stem cell graft donor, taken from the stem cell graft. CDR3 sequence reads: CASSPIGTGGAGGYTF. The DNA of the CDR3 is TGTGCCAGCAGCCCTATTGGTACAGGGGGCGCTGGGGGCTACACCTTC.